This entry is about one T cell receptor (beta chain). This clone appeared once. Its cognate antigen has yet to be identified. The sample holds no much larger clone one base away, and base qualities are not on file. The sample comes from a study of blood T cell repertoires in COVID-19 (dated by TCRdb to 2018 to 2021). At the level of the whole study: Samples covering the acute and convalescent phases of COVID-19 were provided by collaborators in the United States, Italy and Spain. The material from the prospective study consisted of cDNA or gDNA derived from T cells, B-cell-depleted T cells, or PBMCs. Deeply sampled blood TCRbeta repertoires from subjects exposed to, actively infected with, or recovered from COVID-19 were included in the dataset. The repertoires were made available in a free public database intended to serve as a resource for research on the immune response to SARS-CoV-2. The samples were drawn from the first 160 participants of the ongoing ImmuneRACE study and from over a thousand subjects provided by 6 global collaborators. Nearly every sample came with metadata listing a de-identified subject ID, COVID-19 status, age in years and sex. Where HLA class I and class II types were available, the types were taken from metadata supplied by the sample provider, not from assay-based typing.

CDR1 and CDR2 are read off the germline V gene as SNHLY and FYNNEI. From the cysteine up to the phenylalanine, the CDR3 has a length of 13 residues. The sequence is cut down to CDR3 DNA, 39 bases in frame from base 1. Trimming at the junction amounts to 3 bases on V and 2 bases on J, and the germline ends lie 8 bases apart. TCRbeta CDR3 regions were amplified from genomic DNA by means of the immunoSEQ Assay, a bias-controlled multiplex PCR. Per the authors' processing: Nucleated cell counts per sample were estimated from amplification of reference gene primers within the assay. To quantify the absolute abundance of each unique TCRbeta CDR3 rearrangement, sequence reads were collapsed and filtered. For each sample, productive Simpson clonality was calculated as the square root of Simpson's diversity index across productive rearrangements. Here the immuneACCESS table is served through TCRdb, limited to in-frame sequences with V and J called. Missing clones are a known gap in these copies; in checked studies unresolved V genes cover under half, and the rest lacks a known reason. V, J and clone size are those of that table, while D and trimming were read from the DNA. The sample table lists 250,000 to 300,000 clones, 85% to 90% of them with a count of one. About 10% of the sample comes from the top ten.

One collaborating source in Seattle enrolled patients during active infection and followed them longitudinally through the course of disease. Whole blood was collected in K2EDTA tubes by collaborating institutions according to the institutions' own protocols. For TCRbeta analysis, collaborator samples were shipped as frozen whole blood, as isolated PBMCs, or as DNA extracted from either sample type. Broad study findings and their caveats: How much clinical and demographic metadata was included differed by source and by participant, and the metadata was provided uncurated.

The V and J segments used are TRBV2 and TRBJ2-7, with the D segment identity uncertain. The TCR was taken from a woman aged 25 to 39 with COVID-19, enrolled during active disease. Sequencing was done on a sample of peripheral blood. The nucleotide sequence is TGTGCCAGCAGTGAGGGCCCACCCTACGAGCAGTACTTC. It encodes CASSEGPPYEQYF.